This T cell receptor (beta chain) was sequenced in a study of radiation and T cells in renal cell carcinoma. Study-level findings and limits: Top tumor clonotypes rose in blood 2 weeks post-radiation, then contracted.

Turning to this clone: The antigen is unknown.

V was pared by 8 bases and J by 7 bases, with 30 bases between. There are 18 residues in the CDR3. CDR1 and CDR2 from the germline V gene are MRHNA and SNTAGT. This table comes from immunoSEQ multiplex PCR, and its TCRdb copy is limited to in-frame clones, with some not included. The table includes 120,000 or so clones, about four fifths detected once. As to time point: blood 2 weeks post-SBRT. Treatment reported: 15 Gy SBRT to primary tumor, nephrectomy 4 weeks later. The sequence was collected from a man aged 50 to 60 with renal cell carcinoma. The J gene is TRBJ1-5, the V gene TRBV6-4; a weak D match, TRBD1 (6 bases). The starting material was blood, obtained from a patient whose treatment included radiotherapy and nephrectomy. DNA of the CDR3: TGTGCCAGCCTTCTGTGGCCGAGCAAGGACAGACGTGGACAGCCCCAGCATTTT. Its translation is CASLLWPSKDRRGQPQHF.